This T cell receptor (beta chain) was sequenced during a study of cytomegalovirus exposure and HLA in healthy donors. Study results and limitations: Specificity of a few CMV-associated chains for CMV antigens was verified in vitro. The study listed 164 cytomegalovirus-associated TCR beta chains.

Comment on this clone: Antigen unknown.

The CDR3 totals 14 residues. V lost 0 bases, J lost 5 bases, and 10 bases lay in between. Germline CDR1 is LGHNA and CDR2 is YSLEER. Clones were sequenced by immunoSEQ multiplex PCR, and TCRdb holds only the in-frame ones, with some missing. The top ten hold around 2.9% of the sample, which has some 70,000 clones, just under 85% seen once. The TCR was taken from a man aged 30-40 years in good health and CMV-seronegative. The sample taken for sequencing was PBMCs. This rearrangement joins TRBV4-3 to TRBJ2-5, with D possibly matching TRBD2 (5 bases). DNA of the CDR3: TGCGCCAGCAGCCAAGAGCCAGGCGGGGAGACCCAGTACTTC. It encodes CASSQEPGGETQYF.